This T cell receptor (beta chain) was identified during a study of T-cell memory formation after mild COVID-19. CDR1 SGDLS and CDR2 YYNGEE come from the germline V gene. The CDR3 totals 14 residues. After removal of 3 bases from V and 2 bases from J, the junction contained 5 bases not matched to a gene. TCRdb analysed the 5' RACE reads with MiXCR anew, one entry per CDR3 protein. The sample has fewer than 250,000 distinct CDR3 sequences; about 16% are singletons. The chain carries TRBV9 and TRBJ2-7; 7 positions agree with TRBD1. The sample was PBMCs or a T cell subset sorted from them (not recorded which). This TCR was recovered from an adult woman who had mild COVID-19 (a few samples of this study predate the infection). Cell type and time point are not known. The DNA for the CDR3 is TGTGCCAGCAGCGGGGGACAGATAGCCTACGAGCAGTACTTC. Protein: CASSGGQIAYEQYF.